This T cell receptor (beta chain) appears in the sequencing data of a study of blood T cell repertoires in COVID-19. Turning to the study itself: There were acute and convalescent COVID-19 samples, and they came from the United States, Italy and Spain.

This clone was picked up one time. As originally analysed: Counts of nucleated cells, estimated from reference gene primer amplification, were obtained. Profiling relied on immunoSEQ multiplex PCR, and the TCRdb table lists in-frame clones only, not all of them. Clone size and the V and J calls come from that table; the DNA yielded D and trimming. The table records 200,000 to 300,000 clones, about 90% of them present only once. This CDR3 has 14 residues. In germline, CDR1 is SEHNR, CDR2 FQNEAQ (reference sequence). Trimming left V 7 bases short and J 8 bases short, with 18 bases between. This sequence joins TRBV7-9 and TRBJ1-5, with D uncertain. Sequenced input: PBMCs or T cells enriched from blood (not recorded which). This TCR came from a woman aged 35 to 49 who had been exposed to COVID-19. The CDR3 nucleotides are TGTGCCAGCACTAGCGAGGGAAGGTTAGAGCCCCAGCATTTT. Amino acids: CASTSEGRLEPQHF.